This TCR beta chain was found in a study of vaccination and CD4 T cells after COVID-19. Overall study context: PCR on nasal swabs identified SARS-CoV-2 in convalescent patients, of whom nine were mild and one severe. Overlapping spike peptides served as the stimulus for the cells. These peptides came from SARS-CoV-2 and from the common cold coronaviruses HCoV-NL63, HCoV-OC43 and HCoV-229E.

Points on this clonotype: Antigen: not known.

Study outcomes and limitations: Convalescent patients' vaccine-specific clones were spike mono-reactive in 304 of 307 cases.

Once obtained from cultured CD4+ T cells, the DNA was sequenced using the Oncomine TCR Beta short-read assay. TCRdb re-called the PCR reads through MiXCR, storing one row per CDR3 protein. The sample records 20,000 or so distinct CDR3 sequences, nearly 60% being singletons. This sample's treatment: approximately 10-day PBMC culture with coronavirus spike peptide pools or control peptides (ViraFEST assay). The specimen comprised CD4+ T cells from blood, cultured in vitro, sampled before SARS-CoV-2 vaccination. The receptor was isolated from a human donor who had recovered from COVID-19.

The CDR3 DNA sequence: TGTGCCAGCAGCTTAGCCGGGAGGGTGACCCAGTACTTC. It yields the protein CASSLAGRVTQYF. This chain links TRBV7-9 with TRBJ2-5; 8 bases match TRBD2. There are 13 residues in the CDR3. V lost 0 bases to trimming and J lost 7 bases; unmatched junction nucleotides: 1. CDR1 and CDR2 (germline): SEHNR, FQNEAQ (reference sequence).